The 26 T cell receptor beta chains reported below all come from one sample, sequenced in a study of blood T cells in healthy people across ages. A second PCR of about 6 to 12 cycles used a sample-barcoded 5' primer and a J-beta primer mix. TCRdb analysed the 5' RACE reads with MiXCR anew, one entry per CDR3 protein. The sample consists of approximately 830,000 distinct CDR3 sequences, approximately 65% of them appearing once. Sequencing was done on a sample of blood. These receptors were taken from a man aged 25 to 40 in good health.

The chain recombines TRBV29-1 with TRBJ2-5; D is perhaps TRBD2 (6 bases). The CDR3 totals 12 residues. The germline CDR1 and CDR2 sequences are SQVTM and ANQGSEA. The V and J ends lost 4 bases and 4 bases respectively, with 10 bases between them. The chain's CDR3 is CSVGDGGETQYF. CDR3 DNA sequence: TGCAGCGTTGGAGACGGGGGAGAGACCCAGTACTTC.

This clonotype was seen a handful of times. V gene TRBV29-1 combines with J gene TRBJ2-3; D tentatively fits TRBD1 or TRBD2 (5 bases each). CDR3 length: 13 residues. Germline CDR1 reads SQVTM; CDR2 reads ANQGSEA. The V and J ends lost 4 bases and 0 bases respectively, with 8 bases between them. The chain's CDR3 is CSVVGDSTDTQYF. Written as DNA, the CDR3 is TGCAGCGTTGTGGGGGACAGCACAGATACGCAGTATTTT.

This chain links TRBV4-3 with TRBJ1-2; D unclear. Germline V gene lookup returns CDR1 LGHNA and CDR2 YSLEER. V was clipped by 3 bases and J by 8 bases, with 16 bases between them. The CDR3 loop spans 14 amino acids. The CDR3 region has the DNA TGCGCCAGCAGCCAGCAGTCAGTCTCGGGAGGCTACACCTTC. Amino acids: CASSQQSVSGGYTF.

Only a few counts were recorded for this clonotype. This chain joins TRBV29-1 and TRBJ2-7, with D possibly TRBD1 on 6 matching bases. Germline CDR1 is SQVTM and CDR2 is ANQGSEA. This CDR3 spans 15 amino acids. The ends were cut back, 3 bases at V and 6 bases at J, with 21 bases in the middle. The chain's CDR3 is CSVEGVGDTGGEQYF. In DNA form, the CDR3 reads TGCAGCGTTGAGGGGGTAGGGGACACCGGCGGCGAGCAGTACTTC.

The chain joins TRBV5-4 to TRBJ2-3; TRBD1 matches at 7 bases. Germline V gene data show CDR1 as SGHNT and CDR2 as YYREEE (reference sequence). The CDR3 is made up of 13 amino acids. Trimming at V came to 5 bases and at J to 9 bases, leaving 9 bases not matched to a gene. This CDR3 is CASRRDSLSTQYF. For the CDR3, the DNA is TGTGCCAGCAGGAGGGACAGTCTTAGCACGCAGTATTTT. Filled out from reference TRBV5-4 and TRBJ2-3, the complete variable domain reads ETGVTQSPTHLIKTRGQQVTLRCSSQSGHNTVSWYQQALGQGPQFIFQYYREEENGRGNFPPRFSGLQFPNYSSELNVNALELDDSALYLCASRRDSLSTQYFGPGTRLTVL.

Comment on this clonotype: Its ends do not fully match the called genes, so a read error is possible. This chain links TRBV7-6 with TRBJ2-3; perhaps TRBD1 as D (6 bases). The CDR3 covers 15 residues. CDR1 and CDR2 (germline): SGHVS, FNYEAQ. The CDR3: CTSSFPPQGTDTQYF. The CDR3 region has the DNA TGTACCAGCAGCTTTCCTCCTCAGGGGACAGATACGCAGTATTTT.

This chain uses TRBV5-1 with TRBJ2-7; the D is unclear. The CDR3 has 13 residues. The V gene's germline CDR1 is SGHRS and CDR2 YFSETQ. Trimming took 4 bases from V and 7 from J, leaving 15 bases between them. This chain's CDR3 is CASSPLGAEEQYF. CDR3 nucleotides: TGCGCCAGCAGCCCCCTGGGTGCGGAAGAGCAGTACTTC.

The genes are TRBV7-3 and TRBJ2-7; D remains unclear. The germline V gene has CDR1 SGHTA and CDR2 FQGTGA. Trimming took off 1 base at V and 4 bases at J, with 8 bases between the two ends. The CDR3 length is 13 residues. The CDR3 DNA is TGTGCCAGCAGCTTAAACGGAGCTTACGAGCAGTACTTC. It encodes CASSLNGAYEQYF.

CDR3 coding DNA: TGCAGTGCTAGAGGGCGGGGGGTCTACAATGAGCAGTTCTTC. It yields the protein CSARGRGVYNEQFF. This rearrangement joins TRBV20-1 to TRBJ2-1, with 8 bases lining up with TRBD2. The CDR3 loop spans 14 amino acids. Trimming took 1 base from V and 3 from J; bases not matched to a gene: 2. From germline, CDR1 is DFQATT and CDR2 SNEGSKA (reference sequence).

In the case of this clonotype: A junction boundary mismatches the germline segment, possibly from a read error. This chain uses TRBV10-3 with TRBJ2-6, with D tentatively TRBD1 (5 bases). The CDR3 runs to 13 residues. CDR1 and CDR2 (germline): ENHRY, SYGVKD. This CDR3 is CATQNPGAHVLTF. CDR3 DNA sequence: TGTGCCACCCAGAACCCTGGGGCCCACGTCCTGACTTTC.

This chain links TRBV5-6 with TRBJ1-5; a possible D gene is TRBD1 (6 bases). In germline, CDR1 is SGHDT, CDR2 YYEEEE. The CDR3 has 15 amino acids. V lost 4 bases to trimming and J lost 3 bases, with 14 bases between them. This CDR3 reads CASSRRGLYNQPQHF. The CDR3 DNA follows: TGTGCCAGCAGCCGGAGGGGGTTATACAATCAGCCCCAGCATTTT.

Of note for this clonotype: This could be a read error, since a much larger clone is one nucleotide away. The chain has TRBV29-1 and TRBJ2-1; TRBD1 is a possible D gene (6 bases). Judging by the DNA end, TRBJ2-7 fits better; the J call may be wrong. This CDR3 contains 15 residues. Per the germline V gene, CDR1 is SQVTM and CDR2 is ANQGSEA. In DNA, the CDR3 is TGCAGCGTCACAGTCCGGGACACCCCCTACAATGAGCAGTACTTC. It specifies CSVTVRDTPYNEQYF.

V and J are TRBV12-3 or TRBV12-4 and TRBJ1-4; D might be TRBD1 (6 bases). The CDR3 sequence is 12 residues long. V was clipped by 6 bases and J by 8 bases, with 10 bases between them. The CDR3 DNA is TGTGCCAGCAGGCCCGGGACAGAAAAACTGTTTTTT. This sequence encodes CASRPGTEKLFF.

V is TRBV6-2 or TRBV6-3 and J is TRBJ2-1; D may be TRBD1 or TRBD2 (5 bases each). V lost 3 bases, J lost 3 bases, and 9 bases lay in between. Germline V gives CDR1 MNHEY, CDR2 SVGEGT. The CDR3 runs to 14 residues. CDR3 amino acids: CASSYGGFYNEQFF. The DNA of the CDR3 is TGTGCCAGCAGTTATGGGGGTTTCTACAATGAGCAGTTCTTC.

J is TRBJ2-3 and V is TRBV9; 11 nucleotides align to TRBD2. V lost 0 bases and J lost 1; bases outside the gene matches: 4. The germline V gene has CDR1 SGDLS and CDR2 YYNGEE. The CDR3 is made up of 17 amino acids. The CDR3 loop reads CASSVGVLAGGTDTQYF. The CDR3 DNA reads TGTGCCAGCAGCGTAGGAGTACTAGCGGGGGGCACAGATACGCAGTATTTT.

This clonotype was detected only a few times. CDR3 loop: CASSGQIQYF. CDR3 nucleotide sequence: TGTGCCAGCAGCGGACAGATTCAGTACTTC. This sequence joins TRBV2 and TRBJ2-4; D is perhaps TRBD1 (6 bases). V was clipped by 6 bases and J by 10 bases, with 7 bases between them. The CDR3 runs to 10 residues. Germline CDR1 and CDR2: SNHLY and FYNNEI.

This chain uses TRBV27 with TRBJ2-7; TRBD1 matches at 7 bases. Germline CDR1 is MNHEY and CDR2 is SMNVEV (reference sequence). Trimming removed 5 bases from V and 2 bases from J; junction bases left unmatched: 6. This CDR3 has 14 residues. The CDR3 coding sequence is TGTGCCAGCAGTGAATCCACAGGGGCCTACGAGCAGTACTTC. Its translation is CASSESTGAYEQYF.

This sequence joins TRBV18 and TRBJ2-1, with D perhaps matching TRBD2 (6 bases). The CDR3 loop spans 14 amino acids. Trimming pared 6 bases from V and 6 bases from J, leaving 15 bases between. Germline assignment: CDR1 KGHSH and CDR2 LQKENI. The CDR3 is CASSSTRQVNEQFF. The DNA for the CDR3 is TGTGCCAGCTCCTCGACTAGGCAGGTCAATGAGCAGTTCTTC.

The CDR3 loop is CASSVGVGSGYTF. The CDR3 bases are TGTGCCAGCAGTGTAGGGGTTGGAAGTGGCTACACCTTC. V gene TRBV27 combines with J gene TRBJ1-2; tentative D call: TRBD1 (5 bases). This CDR3 comprises 13 residues. Trimming took off 5 bases at V and 7 bases at J, with 14 bases between the two ends. CDR1 MNHEY and CDR2 SMNVEV come from the germline V gene (reference sequence).

The CDR3, as DNA: TGTGCCAGCAGTCATTGGGTGTTAGGCGTCGCAGATACGCAGTATTTT. This sequence encodes CASSHWVLGVADTQYF. The gene calls are TRBV6-5 and TRBJ2-3; D uncertain. Per the germline V gene, CDR1 is MNHEY and CDR2 is SVGAGI. V lost 5 bases and J 4 bases, leaving 19 bases between the germline ends. CDR3 length equals 16 residues.

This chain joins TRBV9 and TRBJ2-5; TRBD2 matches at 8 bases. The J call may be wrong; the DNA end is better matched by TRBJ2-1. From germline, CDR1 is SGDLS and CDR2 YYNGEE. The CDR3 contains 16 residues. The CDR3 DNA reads TGTGCCAGCAGCCGGGGCACCGGGACTAGTGTAGAGACCCAGTTCTTC. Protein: CASSRGTGTSVETQFF.

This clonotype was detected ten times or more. In DNA, the CDR3 is TGTGCCAGCAGCCCCAGTGGGGCCCCTCGACCTTTTGGCTACACCTTC. This encodes CASSPSGAPRPFGYTF. The chain combines TRBV7-6 with TRBJ1-2; TRBD1 might be the D (5 bases). This CDR3 spans 16 amino acids. V lost 5 bases to trimming and J lost 7 bases, with 23 bases between them. Germline V CDR1 and CDR2: SGHVS, FNYEAQ.

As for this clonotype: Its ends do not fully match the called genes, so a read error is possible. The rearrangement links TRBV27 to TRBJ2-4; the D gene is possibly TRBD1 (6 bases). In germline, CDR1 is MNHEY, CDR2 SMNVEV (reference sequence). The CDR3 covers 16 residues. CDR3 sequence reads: CVSSTSGTSYKNIQYF. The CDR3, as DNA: TGTGTCAGCAGTACATCCGGGACATCTTACAAAAACATTCAGTACTTC.

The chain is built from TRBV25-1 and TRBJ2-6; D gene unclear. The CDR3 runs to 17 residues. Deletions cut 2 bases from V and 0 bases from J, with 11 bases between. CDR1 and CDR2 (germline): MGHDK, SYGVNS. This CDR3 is CASSENSPFSGANVLTF. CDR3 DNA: TGTGCCAGCAGTGAAAACAGTCCTTTCTCTGGGGCCAACGTCCTGACTTTC.

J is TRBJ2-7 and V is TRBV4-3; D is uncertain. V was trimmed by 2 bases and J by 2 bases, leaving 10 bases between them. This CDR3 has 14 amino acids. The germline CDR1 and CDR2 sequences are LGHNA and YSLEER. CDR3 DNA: TGCGCCAGCAGCCAATCGCAGGCCGCCTACGAGCAGTACTTC. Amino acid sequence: CASSQSQAAYEQYF.

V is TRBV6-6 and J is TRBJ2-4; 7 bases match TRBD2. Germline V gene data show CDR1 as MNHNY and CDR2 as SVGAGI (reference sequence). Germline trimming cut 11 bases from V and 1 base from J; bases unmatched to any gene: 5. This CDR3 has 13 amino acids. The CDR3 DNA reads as TGTGCCGGCGGACTAGGGGCCAAAAACATTCAGTACTTC. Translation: CAGGLGAKNIQYF.